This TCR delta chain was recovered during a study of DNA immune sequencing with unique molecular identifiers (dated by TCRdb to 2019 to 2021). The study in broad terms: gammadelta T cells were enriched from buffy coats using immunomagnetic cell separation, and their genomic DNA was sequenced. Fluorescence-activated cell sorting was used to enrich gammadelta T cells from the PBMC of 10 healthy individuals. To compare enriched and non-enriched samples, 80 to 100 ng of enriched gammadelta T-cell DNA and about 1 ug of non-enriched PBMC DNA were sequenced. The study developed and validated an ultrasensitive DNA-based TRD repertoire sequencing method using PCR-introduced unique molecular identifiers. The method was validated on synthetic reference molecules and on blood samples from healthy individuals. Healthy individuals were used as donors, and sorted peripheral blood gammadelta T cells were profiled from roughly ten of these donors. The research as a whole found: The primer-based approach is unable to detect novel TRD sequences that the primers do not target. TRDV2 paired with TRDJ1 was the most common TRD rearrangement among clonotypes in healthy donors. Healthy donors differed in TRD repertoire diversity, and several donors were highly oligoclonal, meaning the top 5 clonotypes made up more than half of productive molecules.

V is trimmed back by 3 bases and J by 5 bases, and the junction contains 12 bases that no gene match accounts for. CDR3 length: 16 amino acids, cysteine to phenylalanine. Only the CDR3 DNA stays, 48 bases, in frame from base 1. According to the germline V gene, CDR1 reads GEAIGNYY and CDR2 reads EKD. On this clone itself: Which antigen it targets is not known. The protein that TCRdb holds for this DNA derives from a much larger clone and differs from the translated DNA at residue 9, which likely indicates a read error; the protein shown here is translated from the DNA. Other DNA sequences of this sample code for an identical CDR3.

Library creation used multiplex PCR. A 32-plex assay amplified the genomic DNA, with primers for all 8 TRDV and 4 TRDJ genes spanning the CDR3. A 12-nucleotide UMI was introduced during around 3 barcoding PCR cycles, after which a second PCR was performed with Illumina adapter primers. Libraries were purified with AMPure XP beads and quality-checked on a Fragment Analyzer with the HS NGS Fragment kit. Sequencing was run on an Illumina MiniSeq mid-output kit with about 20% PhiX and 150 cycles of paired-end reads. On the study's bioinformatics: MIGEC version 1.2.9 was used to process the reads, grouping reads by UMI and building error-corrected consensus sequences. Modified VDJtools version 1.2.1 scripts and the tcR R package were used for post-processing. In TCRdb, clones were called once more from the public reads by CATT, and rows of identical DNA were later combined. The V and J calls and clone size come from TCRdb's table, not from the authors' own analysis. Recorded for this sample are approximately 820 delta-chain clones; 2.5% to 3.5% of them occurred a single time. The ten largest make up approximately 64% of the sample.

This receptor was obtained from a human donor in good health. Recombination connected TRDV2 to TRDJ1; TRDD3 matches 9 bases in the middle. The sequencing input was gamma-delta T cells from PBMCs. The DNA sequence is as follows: TGTGCCTGTGACGGAATGGGGGATAATAAGGTTGATAAACTCATCTTT. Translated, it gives CACDGMGDNKVDKLIF.